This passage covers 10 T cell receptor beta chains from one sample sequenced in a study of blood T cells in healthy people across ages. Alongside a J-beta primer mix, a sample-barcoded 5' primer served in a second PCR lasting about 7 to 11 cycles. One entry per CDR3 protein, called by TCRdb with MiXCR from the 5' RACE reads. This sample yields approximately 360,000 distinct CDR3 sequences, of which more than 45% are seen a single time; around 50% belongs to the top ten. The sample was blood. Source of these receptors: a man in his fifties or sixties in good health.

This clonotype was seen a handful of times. The CDR3 region is CSAVPQGRRDEQYF. CDR3 nucleotides: TGCAGTGCTGTCCCCCAAGGACGGCGGGACGAGCAGTACTTC. The J gene is TRBJ2-4, the V gene TRBV20-1, with D possibly being TRBD2 (5 bases). The better agreement between TRBJ2-7 and the DNA end casts doubt on the J call. The CDR3 runs 14 residues. Germline values: CDR1 DFQATT, CDR2 SNEGSKA (reference sequence).

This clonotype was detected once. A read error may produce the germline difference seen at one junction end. CDR3 sequence: CTSSTDRGPYYGYTF. CDR3 bases: TGTACCAGCAGCACGGACAGGGGGCCCTACTATGGCTACACCTTC. This chain connects TRBV12-3 or TRBV12-4 to TRBJ1-2; 11 nucleotides agree with TRBD1. This CDR3 has 15 residues.

The CDR3 here is CASSSGTSGAGGDTQYF. The CDR3 DNA sequence: TGTGCCAGCAGTTCCGGGACTAGCGGGGCCGGGGGAGATACGCAGTATTTT. This chain uses TRBV2 with TRBJ2-3; 13 bases fit TRBD2. The V segment lost 5 bases and the J segment 5 bases; nucleotides outside the gene matches: 10. The germline V gene encodes CDR1 SNHLY and CDR2 FYNNEI. This CDR3 contains 17 residues.

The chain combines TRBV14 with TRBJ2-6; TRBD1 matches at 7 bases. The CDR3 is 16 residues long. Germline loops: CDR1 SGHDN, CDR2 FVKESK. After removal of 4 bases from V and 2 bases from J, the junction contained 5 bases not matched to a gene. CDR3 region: CASSLTRGPGANVLTF. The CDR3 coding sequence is TGTGCCAGCAGCCTTACTAGGGGGCCTGGGGCCAACGTCCTGACTTTC.

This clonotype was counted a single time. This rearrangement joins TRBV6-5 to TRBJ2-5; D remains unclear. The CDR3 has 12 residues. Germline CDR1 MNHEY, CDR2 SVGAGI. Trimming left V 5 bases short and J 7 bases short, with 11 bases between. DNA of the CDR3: TGTGCCAGCAGTCCCCTCCCTAGGACCCAGTACTTC. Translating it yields CASSPLPRTQYF.

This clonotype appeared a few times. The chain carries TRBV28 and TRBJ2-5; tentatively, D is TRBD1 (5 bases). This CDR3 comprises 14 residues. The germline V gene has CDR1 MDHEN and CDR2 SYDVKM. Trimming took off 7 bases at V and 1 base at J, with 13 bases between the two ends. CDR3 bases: TGTGCCAGCAAAGCAGGGTCCCTCCAAGAGACCCAGTACTTC. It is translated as CASKAGSLQETQYF.

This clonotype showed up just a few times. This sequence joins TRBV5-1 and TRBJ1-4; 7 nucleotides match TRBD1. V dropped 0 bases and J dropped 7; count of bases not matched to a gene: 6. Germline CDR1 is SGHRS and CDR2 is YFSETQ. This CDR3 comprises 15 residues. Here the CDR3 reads CASSLESGGGEKLFF. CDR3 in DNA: TGCGCCAGCAGCTTGGAGTCAGGGGGTGGTGAAAAACTGTTTTTT.

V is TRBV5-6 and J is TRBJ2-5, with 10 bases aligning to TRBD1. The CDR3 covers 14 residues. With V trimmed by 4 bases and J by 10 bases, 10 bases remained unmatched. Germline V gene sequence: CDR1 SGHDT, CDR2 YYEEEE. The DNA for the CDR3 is TGTGCCAGCAGCGTTCCGGGACAGGGGACGATCCAGTACTTC. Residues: CASSVPGQGTIQYF.

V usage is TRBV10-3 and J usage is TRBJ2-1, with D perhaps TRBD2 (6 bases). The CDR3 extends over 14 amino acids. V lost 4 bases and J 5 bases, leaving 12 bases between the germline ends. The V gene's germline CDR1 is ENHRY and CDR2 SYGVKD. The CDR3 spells CAISGRDEDNEQFF. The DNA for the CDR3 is TGTGCCATCAGTGGGCGGGATGAGGACAATGAGCAGTTCTTC.

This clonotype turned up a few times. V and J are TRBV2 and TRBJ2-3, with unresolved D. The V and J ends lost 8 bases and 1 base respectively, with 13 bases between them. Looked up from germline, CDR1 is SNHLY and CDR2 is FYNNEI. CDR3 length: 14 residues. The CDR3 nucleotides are TGTGCCAGCCCAGGAGTAATCGGCACAGATACGCAGTATTTT. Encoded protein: CASPGVIGTDTQYF.